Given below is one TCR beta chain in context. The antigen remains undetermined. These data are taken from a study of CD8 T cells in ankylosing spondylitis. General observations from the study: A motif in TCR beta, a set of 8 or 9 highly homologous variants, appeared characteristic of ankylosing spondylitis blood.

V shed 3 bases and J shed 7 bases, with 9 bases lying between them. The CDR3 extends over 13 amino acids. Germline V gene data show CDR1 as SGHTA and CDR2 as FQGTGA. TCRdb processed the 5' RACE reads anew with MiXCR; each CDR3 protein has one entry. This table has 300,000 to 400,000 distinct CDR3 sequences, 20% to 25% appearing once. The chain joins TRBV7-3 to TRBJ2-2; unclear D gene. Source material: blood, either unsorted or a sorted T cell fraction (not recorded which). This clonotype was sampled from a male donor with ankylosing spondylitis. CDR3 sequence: CASSFDPGGELFF. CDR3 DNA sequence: TGTGCCAGCAGCTTCGACCCGGGCGGGGAGCTGTTTTTT.